Presented here are 6 T cell receptor beta chains from one specimen sequenced in a study of T cell responses to AZD1222 COVID-19 vaccine. Profiling relied on immunoSEQ multiplex PCR, and the TCRdb table lists in-frame clones only, not all of them. In the table there are 110,000 or so clones, about nine tenths of which are singletons. The material sequenced was peripheral blood, taken on day 0 of AZD1222 vaccination. These receptors came from an adult in good health.

The chain combines TRBV2 with TRBJ1-5, with 7 bases lining up with TRBD1. The CDR3 totals 15 residues. J lost 1 base, V lost 5 bases, and 5 bases had no gene match. Germline CDR1 is SNHLY and CDR2 is FYNNEI. The CDR3 coding sequence is TGTGCCAGCAGTAGACAGGGCTTAAGCAATCAGCCCCAGCATTTT. Amino acids: CASSRQGLSNQPQHF.

V and J are TRBV4-1 and TRBJ1-3; D gene unclear. V lost 3 bases and J lost 8, with 11 bases in between. Germline V lookup: CDR1 MGHRA, CDR2 YSYEKL. The CDR3 contains 13 residues. This CDR3 is CASSHLPKDTIYF. The DNA of the CDR3 is TGCGCCAGCAGCCACCTCCCGAAGGACACCATATATTTT.

The V call is TRBV7-8, the J call TRBJ1-5; 10 nucleotides match TRBD1. The CDR3 extends over 16 amino acids. Germline V gene data show CDR1 as SGHVS and CDR2 as FQNEAQ. After removal of 5 bases from V and 4 bases from J, the junction contained 8 bases not matched to a gene. CDR3 loop: CASSPRTGGANQPQHF. For the CDR3, the DNA is TGTGCCAGCAGCCCGAGGACAGGGGGGGCTAATCAGCCCCAGCATTTT.

This chain links TRBV9 with TRBJ1-1; D uncertain. Per the germline V gene, CDR1 is SGDLS and CDR2 is YYNGEE. This CDR3 spans 17 amino acids. V shed 0 bases and J shed 3 bases, with 18 bases lying between them. This CDR3 reads CASSVDPPGGVDTEAFF. The CDR3 DNA reads as TGTGCCAGCAGCGTAGACCCCCCCGGAGGCGTAGACACTGAAGCTTTCTTT.

The chain is built from TRBV4-1 and TRBJ2-1; TRBD2 agrees at 7 bases. Trimming at V came to 4 bases and at J to 7 bases, leaving 1 base not matched to a gene. Germline V lookup: CDR1 MGHRA, CDR2 YSYEKL. The CDR3 has 12 amino acids. The CDR3 nucleotides are TGCGCCAGCAGCCCCGGGGGGAATGAGCAGTTCTTC. It encodes CASSPGGNEQFF.

V usage is TRBV19 and J usage is TRBJ2-5; tentatively, D is TRBD1 (5 bases). There are 17 residues in the CDR3. Trimming removed 7 bases from V and 3 bases from J, with 24 bases in between. Looked up from germline, CDR1 is LNHDA and CDR2 is SQIVND (reference sequence). This CDR3 reads CASTPKTPTVTKETQYF. DNA of the CDR3: TGTGCCAGTACCCCAAAAACCCCGACAGTAACAAAAGAGACCCAGTACTTC.